A selection of T cell receptor beta chains follows, all from one sample in a study of shared clonotypes between healthy human individuals. The assay was immunoSEQ multiplex PCR, and TCRdb's table has in-frame clones only and misses some. The data contain hundreds of thousands of clones, around four fifths of them singletons. The specimen sequenced was memory CD4+ T cells sorted from blood. The receptors shown here come from a young man in good health. The CDR3 runs from the conserved cysteine through the conserved F or W. The order of the fields is J gene, clone size, V gene, D gene, CDR3 protein, CDR3 DNA. A D gene is named only where the DNA matches it firmly. Some rows have no size entry. The others give once, few or many, or a class for an expanded clone.

TRBJ2-5 . TRBV5-1 TRBD2 CASSWGSGKETQYF TGCGCCAGCAGCTGGGGAAGCGGGAAAGAGACCCAGTACTTC
TRBJ2-4 . TRBV29-1 TRBD2 CSVDPTGLAGGAAKNIQYF TGCAGCGTTGATCCGACGGGACTAGCGGGAGGTGCGGCCAAAAACATTCAGTACTTC
TRBJ1-2 . TRBV10-3 . CAISEATGYGYTF TGTGCCATCAGTGAGGCAACAGGATACGGCTACACCTTC
TRBJ2-7 . TRBV10-3 TRBD1 CAISESGTGIEQYF TGTGCCATCAGTGAGTCGGGGACAGGGATCGAGCAGTACTTC
TRBJ2-1 . TRBV5-6 TRBD2 CASSPLWVAGNIGEQFF TGTGCCAGCAGCCCTTTGTGGGTAGCGGGGAATATCGGCGAGCAGTTCTTC
TRBJ2-2 . TRBV7-2 TRBD2 CASSWGGDTGELFF TGTGCCAGCAGCTGGGGAGGGGACACCGGGGAGCTGTTTTTT
TRBJ1-1 . TRBV7-8 . CASSLLEQAVEAFF TGTGCCAGCAGCTTATTGGAACAGGCGGTTGAAGCTTTCTTT
TRBJ2-3 . TRBV15 . CATSSVRLDTQYF TGTGCCACCAGCAGCGTGAGACTTGATACGCAGTATTTT
TRBJ2-3 . TRBV30 TRBD2 CAWSTSGSTQYF TGTGCCTGGAGTACTAGCGGGAGTACGCAGTATTTT
TRBJ2-5 . TRBV2 TRBD1 CASSGQGSGETQYF TGTGCCAGCAGCGGACAGGGCTCCGGGGAGACCCAGTACTTC
TRBJ1-5 once TRBV28 TRBD1 CASQRTGQGPSQPQHF TGTGCCAGCCAAAGAACGGGACAGGGGCCCAGTCAGCCCCAGCATTTT
TRBJ2-7 once TRBV5-1 TRBD1 CASSYTGTGSYEQYF TGCGCCAGCAGCTACACCGGGACAGGGAGTTACGAGCAGTACTTC
TRBJ2-7 . TRBV29-1 TRBD1 CSVGQGGYEQYF TGCAGCGTTGGACAGGGGGGCTACGAGCAGTACTTC
TRBJ2-5 once TRBV29-1 TRBD2 CSVLSSGTQETQYF TGCAGCGTTTTAAGTAGCGGGACACAAGAGACCCAGTACTTC
TRBJ2-6 . TRBV9 . CASSGAPKTSGANVLTF TGTGCCAGCAGCGGAGCTCCCAAAACCTCTGGGGCCAACGTCCTGACTTTC
TRBJ2-2 few TRBV29-1 . CSALSGVGNTGELFF TGCAGCGCTCTCAGTGGGGTCGGGAACACCGGGGAGCTGTTTTTT
TRBJ2-1 . TRBV6-5 . CASSYGLAGHEQFF TGTGCCAGCAGTTATGGTCTGGCGGGACATGAGCAGTTCTTC
TRBJ1-1 . TRBV19 . CASSMIHLIRDTEAFF TGTGCCAGTAGCATGATTCATTTGATAAGGGACACTGAAGCTTTCTTT
TRBJ1-2 . TRBV6-1 . CASNSYGYTF TGTGCCAGCAACAGCTATGGCTACACCTTC
TRBJ2-7 . TRBV28 . CASRPQGYEQYF TGTGCCAGCAGGCCACAGGGATACGAGCAGTACTTC
TRBJ2-2 . TRBV5-4 TRBD1 CASSRDRGMFLNTGELFF TGTGCCAGCAGCCGGGACAGGGGCATGTTCCTAAACACCGGGGAGCTGTTTTTT
TRBJ2-1 . TRBV6-1 . CASSEAVGVSNEQFF TGTGCCAGCAGTGAAGCGGTGGGGGTCTCCAATGAGCAGTTCTTC
TRBJ2-7 . TRBV10-2 . CASSGALSYEQYF TGCGCCAGCAGTGGGGCCCTCTCCTACGAGCAGTACTTC
TRBJ2-2 . TRBV13 TRBD2 CASSLVSGTGNTGELFF TGTGCCAGCAGCTTAGTTAGCGGGACTGGGAACACCGGGGAGCTGTTTTTT
TRBJ2-7 many TRBV5-5 TRBD2 CASSSSSGSYYEQYF TGTGCCAGCAGCTCTTCTAGCGGGAGTTACTACGAGCAGTACTTC
TRBJ2-7 . TRBV11-2 . CASSRLGGAISYEQYF TGTGCCAGCAGCCGGCTGGGGGGGGCAATCTCCTACGAGCAGTACTTC
TRBJ2-7 few TRBV19 . CASSPQRSSYEQYF TGTGCCAGTAGTCCTCAGCGTAGCTCCTACGAGCAGTACTTC
TRBJ2-1 . TRBV11-2 TRBD2 CASSTTSGTNEQFF TGTGCCAGCAGCACCACTAGCGGGACCAATGAGCAGTTCTTC
TRBJ2-5 . TRBV5-4 . CASRAAPGSREKTQYF TGTGCCAGCAGGGCTGCCCCCGGGTCAAGGGAGAAGACCCAGTACTTC
TRBJ2-3 . TRBV7-2 . CASSLDGGYTDTQYF TGTGCCAGCAGCTTAGATGGCGGATACACAGATACGCAGTATTTT
TRBJ2-2 . TRBV9 TRBD1 CASIPGTENTGELFF TGTGCCAGCATCCCAGGGACAGAGAACACCGGGGAGCTGTTTTTT
TRBJ2-3 . TRBV6-5 . CASSGGLRGTDTQYF TGTGCCAGCAGCGGGGGTCTCAGGGGGACAGATACGCAGTATTTT
TRBJ1-3 . TRBV28 . CASSPGQSGNTIYF TGTGCCAGCAGTCCAGGGCAATCTGGAAACACCATATATTTT
TRBJ1-5 . TRBV19 . CASSRKQGRQPQHF TGTGCCAGTAGCAGGAAACAGGGTCGCCAGCCCCAGCATTTT
TRBJ1-4 few TRBV6-1 . CASSDATATNEKLFF TGTGCCAGCAGTGATGCTACTGCAACTAATGAAAAACTGTTTTTT
TRBJ2-3 . TRBV28 . CASSPSTDTQYF TGTGCCAGCAGTCCTAGCACAGATACGCAGTATTTT
TRBJ1-2 . TRBV2 TRBD1 CASRGDRVNGYTF TGTGCCAGCAGGGGGGACAGGGTGAATGGCTACACCTTC
TRBJ2-2 few TRBV4-1 . CASSQVSRAQNTGELFF TGCGCCAGCAGCCAAGTTTCCAGAGCCCAGAACACCGGGGAGCTGTTTTTT
TRBJ2-1 . TRBV6-6 TRBD2 CASRSTSGKKDEQFF TGTGCCAGCAGGTCGACTAGCGGGAAGAAGGATGAGCAGTTCTTC
TRBJ2-7 many TRBV4-3 . CASSQGRNRVAYEQYF TGCGCCAGCAGCCAAGGTCGGAACAGGGTCGCCTACGAGCAGTACTTC
TRBJ2-7 . TRBV19 . CASSILSGQSYEQYF TGTGCCAGTAGTATACTATCAGGGCAATCCTACGAGCAGTACTTC
TRBJ2-3 . TRBV7-6 TRBD2 CASSLLGGSETDTQYF TGTGCCAGCAGCTTATTAGGCGGGAGTGAGACAGATACGCAGTATTTT
TRBJ2-6 once TRBV4-3 . CASSRGTSSGANVLTF TGCGCCAGCAGCCGCGGTACTAGCTCTGGGGCCAACGTCCTGACTTTC
TRBJ1-3 few TRBV5-8 TRBD1 CASSFNRGSGNTIYF TGTGCCAGCAGCTTTAACAGGGGCTCTGGAAACACCATATATTTT
TRBJ2-5 . TRBV7-9 . CASSIGKETQYF TGTGCCAGCAGCATAGGGAAGGAGACCCAGTACTTC
TRBJ2-7 . TRBV7-2 . CASSSPRVALHEQYF TGTGCCAGCAGCTCCCCCCGAGTAGCATTACACGAGCAGTACTTC
TRBJ2-3 . TRBV27 . CASRDLTDTQYF TGTGCCAGCAGGGACTTAACAGATACGCAGTATTTT
TRBJ2-7 . TRBV27 TRBD1 CASSTTRQGTYEQYF TGTGCCAGCAGTACCACTCGACAGGGTACCTACGAGCAGTACTTC
TRBJ2-1 . TRBV30 TRBD1 CAWSFGDRGIYNEQFF TGTGCCTGGAGTTTTGGGGACAGGGGAATATACAATGAGCAGTTCTTC
TRBJ2-5 . TRBV7-6 . CASSIQETQYF TGTGCCAGCAGCATCCAAGAGACCCAGTACTTC
TRBJ1-1 . TRBV18 . CASSPGGAQTEAFF TGTGCCAGCTCACCTGGGGGGGCGCAGACTGAAGCTTTCTTT
TRBJ2-5 . TRBV25-1 TRBD1 CASSESPRQGDETQYF TGTGCCAGCAGTGAATCCCCACGGCAGGGGGATGAGACCCAGTACTTC
TRBJ2-7 . TRBV18 TRBD2 CASSPPYQGGSGSEQYF TGTGCCAGCTCACCACCTTACCAGGGCGGCAGCGGGAGCGAGCAGTACTTC